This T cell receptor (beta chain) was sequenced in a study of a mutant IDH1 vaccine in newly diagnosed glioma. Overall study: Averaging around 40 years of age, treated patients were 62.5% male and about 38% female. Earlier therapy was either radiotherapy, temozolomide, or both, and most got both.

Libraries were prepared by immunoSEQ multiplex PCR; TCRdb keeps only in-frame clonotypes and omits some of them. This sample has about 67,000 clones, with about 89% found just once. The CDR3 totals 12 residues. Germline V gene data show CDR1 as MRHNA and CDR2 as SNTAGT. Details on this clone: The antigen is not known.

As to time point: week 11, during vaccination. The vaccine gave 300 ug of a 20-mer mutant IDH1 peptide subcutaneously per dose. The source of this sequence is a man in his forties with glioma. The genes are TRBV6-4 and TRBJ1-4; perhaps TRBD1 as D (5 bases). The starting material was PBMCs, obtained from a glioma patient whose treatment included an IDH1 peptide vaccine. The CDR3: CALKGRNEKLFF. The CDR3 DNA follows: TGTGCTTTAAAGGGACGGAATGAAAAACTGTTTTTT.